What follows are 3 T cell receptor beta chains derived from one specimen sequenced in a study of cytomegalovirus exposure and HLA in healthy donors. Primers for the PCR totalled 60 Vbeta and 13 Jbeta. The repertoire was sequenced with immunoSEQ multiplex PCR; TCRdb's copy has only in-frame clones and lacks some. This table lists tens of thousands of clones. Source material: PBMCs. These receptors originate from a man between 35 and 55 years old in good health and CMV-seronegative.

The V gene is TRBV18, the J gene TRBJ2-5, with D uncertain. With 4 bases removed from V and 4 bases from J, the gap between germline ends came to 10 bases. CDR1 is KGHSH and CDR2 is LQKENI in the germline V gene. This CDR3 comprises 13 residues. In nucleotides, the CDR3 is TGTGCCAGCTCACTCCAAACTGGAGAGACCCAGTACTTC. This codes for CASSLQTGETQYF. The full variable domain, with the rest looked up from reference TRBV18 and TRBJ2-5, is NAGVMQNPRHLVRRRGQEARLRCSPMKGHSHVYWYRQLPEEGLKFMVYLQKENIIDESGMPKERFSAEFPKEGPSILRIQQVVRGDSAAYFCASSLQTGETQYFGPGTRLLVL.

The chain combines TRBV6-5 with TRBJ1-1, with 9 bases that match TRBD1. With V trimmed by 4 bases and J by 4 bases, 7 bases remained unmatched. Germline CDR1 and CDR2: MNHEY and SVGAGI. The length of the CDR3 is 15 residues. The CDR3 DNA follows: TGTGCCAGCAGTTCCTACCCGGGACAGGGCACTGAAGCTTTCTTT. Translated, it gives CASSSYPGQGTEAFF.

CDR3 bases: TGTGCCAGCAGCTCGTATGGTAGCGGGAGGCCTAGCTCCTACGAGCAGTACTTC. Translating gives CASSSYGSGRPSSYEQYF. This chain uses TRBV7-9 with TRBJ2-7; 10 bases agree with TRBD2. Germline assignment: CDR1 SEHNR and CDR2 FQNEAQ (reference sequence). V was clipped by 4 bases and J by 0 bases; unmatched bases: 12. The CDR3 has 18 amino acids.